Reported below is one T cell receptor beta chain. This sample was taken from a study of T cell responses to AZD1222 COVID-19 vaccine. The germline V gene encodes CDR1 MNHEY and CDR2 SVGEGT. The CDR3 length is 15 residues. Trimming stripped 2 bases from V and 4 bases from J, with 14 bases between. Sequencing was performed with immunoSEQ multiplex PCR; in TCRdb, only in-frame clones are kept and a portion is missing. The data contain about 140,000 clones, approximately 95% of them seen just once; the ten biggest clones take up approximately 7%. Sequencing used peripheral blood, obtained 28 days after the second AZD1222 dose. The receptor comes from an adult who received the AZD1222 COVID-19 vaccine. This chain links TRBV6-2 or TRBV6-3 with TRBJ1-2; possibly TRBD1 for D (5 bases). This CDR3 is CASSYQGEGFYGYTF. CDR3 nucleotide sequence: TGTGCCAGCAGTTACCAAGGGGAAGGGTTCTATGGCTACACCTTC.